This section outlines one T cell receptor (beta chain) sequence together with its context. Its antigen is still unknown. The ends were cut back, 2 bases at V and 7 bases at J, with 18 bases in the middle. CDR1 and CDR2 from the germline V gene are MGHRA and YSYEKL. This CDR3 has 16 residues. This sample was included in a study of cytomegalovirus exposure and HLA in healthy donors. Study-wide points: The study labeled 150 to 200 TCR beta chains cytomegalovirus-associated.

TCRdb keeps only in-frame clones here, not all; method: immunoSEQ multiplex PCR. The table lists roughly 260,000 clones, 90% of them singletons. The chain uses TRBV4-1 and TRBJ1-5; D might be TRBD1 (5 bases). The sample taken for sequencing was PBMCs. This TCR derives from a woman between 18 and 29 years old in good health and CMV-seronegative. The CDR3 DNA reads TGCGCCAGCAGCCAAAAAGGCACAGGTTTGTACCAGCCCCAGCATTTT. It codes for CASSQKGTGLYQPQHF.